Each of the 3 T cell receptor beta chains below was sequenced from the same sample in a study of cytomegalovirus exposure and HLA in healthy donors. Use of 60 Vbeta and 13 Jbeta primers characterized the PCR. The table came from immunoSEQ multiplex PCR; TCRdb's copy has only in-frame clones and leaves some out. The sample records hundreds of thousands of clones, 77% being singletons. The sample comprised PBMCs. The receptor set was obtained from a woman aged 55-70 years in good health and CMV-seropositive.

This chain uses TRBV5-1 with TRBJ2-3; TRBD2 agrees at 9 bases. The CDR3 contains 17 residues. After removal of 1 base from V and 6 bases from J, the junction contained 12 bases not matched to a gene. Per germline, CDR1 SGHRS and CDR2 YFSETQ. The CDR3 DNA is TGCGCCAGCAGCTTGTTGTCCGGGACTAGCCGTGGGGATACGCAGTATTTT. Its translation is CASSLLSGTSRGDTQYF.

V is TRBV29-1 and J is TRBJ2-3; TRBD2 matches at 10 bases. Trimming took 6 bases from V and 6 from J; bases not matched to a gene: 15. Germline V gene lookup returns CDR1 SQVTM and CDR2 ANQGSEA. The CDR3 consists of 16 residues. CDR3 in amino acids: CSVLTPQREGPDTQYF. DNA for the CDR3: TGCAGCGTCCTCACCCCACAGCGGGAGGGCCCCGATACGCAGTATTTT.

The CDR3 bases are TGCGCCAGCAGCTTGTCAGGAAGCAATCAGCCCCAGCATTTT. Translated: CASSLSGSNQPQHF. V and J are TRBV5-1 and TRBJ1-5, with D hard to call. The CDR3 has 14 amino acids. Trimming cost V 1 base and J 1 base, with 6 bases left between them. Germline values: CDR1 SGHRS, CDR2 YFSETQ. Variable domain in full (rest from reference TRBV5-1 and TRBJ1-5): KAGVTQTPRYLIKTRGQQVTLSCSPISGHRSVSWYQQTPGQGLQFLFEYFSETQRNKGNFPGRFSGRQFSNSRSEMNVSTLELGDSALYLCASSLSGSNQPQHFGDGTRLSIL.